This T cell receptor (beta chain) was sequenced for a study of T cell responses to AZD1222 COVID-19 vaccine. The CDR3 is 16 residues long. V gave up 4 bases and J gave up 4 bases, with 14 bases separating them. Germline CDR1 SGHAT, CDR2 FQDESV (reference sequence). This table comes from immunoSEQ multiplex PCR, and its TCRdb copy is limited to in-frame clones, with some not included. This sample has 85,000 to 100,000 clones, with just over 90% found just once. Findings of the study overall: Vaccination with two AZD1222 doses was followed by a rise in Spike-specific TCR breadth and depth. Targets within unmutated variant regions were reportedly found for nearly half of spike-specific TCRs. Baseline testing showed seropositivity in only a handful of AZD1222 recipients.

Of note for this clone: The antigen remains undetermined.

The rearrangement joins TRBV11-1 to TRBJ2-6, with D unclear. Sequenced here: peripheral blood, sampled 28 days after the second AZD1222 dose. The receptor was derived from an adult who received the AZD1222 COVID-19 vaccine. CDR3 coding DNA: TGTGCCAGCAGCTCCCTCCCAGCGCCCGGGGCCAACGTCCTGACTTTC. Translation: CASSSLPAPGANVLTF.